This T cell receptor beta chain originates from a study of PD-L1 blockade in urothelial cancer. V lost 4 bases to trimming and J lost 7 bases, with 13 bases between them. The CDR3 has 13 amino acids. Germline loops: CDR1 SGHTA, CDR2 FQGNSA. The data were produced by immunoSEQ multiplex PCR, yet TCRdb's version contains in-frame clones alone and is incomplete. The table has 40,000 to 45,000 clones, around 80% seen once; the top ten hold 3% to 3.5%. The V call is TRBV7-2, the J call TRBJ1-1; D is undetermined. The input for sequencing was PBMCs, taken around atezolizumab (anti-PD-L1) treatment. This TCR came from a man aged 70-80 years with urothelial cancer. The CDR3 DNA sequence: TGTGCCAGCAGCTCCCCCGGAGGGAATGAAGCTTTCTTT. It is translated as CASSSPGGNEAFF.